This T cell receptor beta chain was identified during a study of Graves' ophthalmopathy and Graves' hyperthyroidism. The CDR3 has 14 residues. Germline CDR1 reads SGHVS; CDR2 reads FQNEAQ. Trimming removed 1 base from V and 5 bases from J, with 11 bases in between. Investigators amplified TCR beta CDR3 regions from RNA transcripts. First-round RT-PCR relied on HTBI primers, and a second-round multiplex PCR came next. TCRdb called the multiplex PCR reads again in MiXCR, with one record for every CDR3 protein. The sample comprises about 1.1 million distinct CDR3 sequences, roughly two fifths of which are singletons, and roughly 11% rests with the top ten. New diagnoses, under 2 months' duration, and ages 18 to 65 characterized the hyperthyroidism patients.

This sequence originates from an adult man with Graves' hyperthyroidism. The rearrangement uses TRBV7-8 and TRBJ2-5; tentatively, D is TRBD1 (5 bases). The sequenced material came from peripheral blood or thyroid tissue (not recorded which). DNA for the CDR3: TGTGCCAGCAGCTTAGTCCAGGGTCGGGAGACCCAGTACTTC. Residues: CASSLVQGRETQYF.